A selection of T cell receptor beta chains follows, all from one sample in a study of blood T cell repertoires in COVID-19. The table came from immunoSEQ multiplex PCR; TCRdb's copy has only in-frame clones and leaves some out. This sample has over 250,000 clones, with 80% to 90% found just once. Sequenced: peripheral blood. These receptor sequences come from an older woman with COVID-19, enrolled during active disease. Both conserved end residues are part of each CDR3. A D gene is named only where the DNA matches it firmly. The listing skips clone size in some rows; elsewhere it reads once, few, many or a size class.

J: TRBJ2-1; size: NA; V: TRBV9; length: 14; D: TRBD2; DNA: TGTGCCAGCAGCCTCGGGGGGGCCCACAATGAGCAGTTCTTC; CDR3: CASSLGGAHNEQFF
J: TRBJ2-7; size: NA; V: TRBV9; length: 12; D: TRBD2; DNA: TGTGCCAGCAGTCTTGGGGGGGACGAGCAGTACTTC; CDR3: CASSLGGDEQYF
J: TRBJ2-1; size: NA; V: TRBV9; length: 15; D: NA; DNA: TGTGCCAGCAGCGTATCACAGCTATTCTACAATGAGCAGTTCTTC; CDR3: CASSVSQLFYNEQFF
J: TRBJ1-5; size: NA; V: TRBV2; length: 15; D: TRBD1; DNA: TGTGCCAGCAGTGTGGGACAGGGGGGCAATCAGCCCCAGCATTTT; CDR3: CASSVGQGGNQPQHF
J: TRBJ1-2; size: once; V: TRBV29-1; length: 12; D: TRBD1; DNA: TGCAGCGTTGTACAGGGGAACTATGGCTACACCTTC; CDR3: CSVVQGNYGYTF
J: TRBJ1-2; size: NA; V: TRBV5-1; length: 14; D: NA; DNA: TGCGCCAGCAGCACCCGGACAGATAACTATGGCTACACCTTC; CDR3: CASSTRTDNYGYTF
J: TRBJ2-5; size: NA; V: TRBV19; length: 16; D: TRBD2; DNA: TGTGCCAGTAGTATAGTCGCGGGGGGGCGCGGAGGGACCCAGTACTTC; CDR3: CASSIVAGGRGGTQYF
J: TRBJ2-7; size: NA; V: TRBV4-3; length: 17; D: TRBD1; DNA: TGCGCCAGCAGCATCGGACAGGGGGCCTATGGGGGGTACGAGCAGTACTTC; CDR3: CASSIGQGAYGGYEQYF
J: TRBJ2-1; size: NA; V: TRBV27; length: 14; D: NA; DNA: TGTGCCAGCAGTCGTCAGGGGAGCTACAATGAGCAGTTCTTC; CDR3: CASSRQGSYNEQFF
J: TRBJ1-1; size: NA; V: TRBV18; length: 16; D: NA; DNA: TGTGCCAGCTCACCATCGGACAATAGAAGAAACACTGAAGCTTTCTTT; CDR3: CASSPSDNRRNTEAFF
J: TRBJ1-5; size: NA; V: TRBV4-3; length: 13; D: NA; DNA: TGCGCCAGCAGCCAAGATCGGAATCAGCCCCAGCATTTT; CDR3: CASSQDRNQPQHF
J: TRBJ2-7; size: NA; V: TRBV6-5; length: 13; D: NA; DNA: TGTGCCAGCAGTTACATTTACTCCTACGAGCAGTACTTC; CDR3: CASSYIYSYEQYF
J: TRBJ1-5; size: once; V: TRBV19; length: 17; D: TRBD1; DNA: TGTGCCAGTAGTTGGAAAAGCAGGGGGCCATTTCGTCAGCCCCAGCATTTT; CDR3: CASSWKSRGPFRQPQHF
J: TRBJ2-5; size: NA; V: TRBV12-5; length: 12; D: NA; DNA: TGTGCTAGTGGGGGGGGGCCAGAGACCCAGTACTTC; CDR3: CASGGGPETQYF
J: TRBJ1-5; size: NA; V: TRBV19; length: 16; D: TRBD1; DNA: TGTGCCAGTAGGTTTCGAACAGGGGGCGGCAATCAGCCCCAGCATTTT; CDR3: CASRFRTGGGNQPQHF
J: TRBJ2-2; size: NA; V: TRBV7-9; length: 16; D: TRBD2; DNA: TGTGCCAGCAGCCTGGTGGGGACTATAACCACCGGGGAGCTGTTTTTT; CDR3: CASSLVGTITTGELFF
J: TRBJ2-7; size: NA; V: TRBV7-9; length: 14; D: NA; DNA: TGTGCCAGTAAGCGGGCCCACACTTCCTACGAGCAGTACTTC; CDR3: CASKRAHTSYEQYF
J: TRBJ2-5; size: NA; V: TRBV5-1; length: 14; D: NA; DNA: TGCGCCAGCAGCTCCTCTACTAGTTTGGAGACCCAGTACTTC; CDR3: CASSSSTSLETQYF
J: TRBJ1-5; size: NA; V: TRBV28; length: 15; D: NA; DNA: TGTGCCAGCAGTTCAGGACAGCTCGGGAATCAGCCCCAGCATTTT; CDR3: CASSSGQLGNQPQHF
J: TRBJ1-1; size: NA; V: TRBV6-5; length: 14; D: NA; DNA: TGTGCCAGCAGTAGACAGGCCTTGAACACTGAAGCTTTCTTT; CDR3: CASSRQALNTEAFF
J: TRBJ2-5; size: NA; V: TRBV9; length: 15; D: NA; DNA: TGTGCCAGCAGCGTAGCCCCAGGCGGGGCCGAGACCCAGTACTTC; CDR3: CASSVAPGGAETQYF
J: TRBJ2-7; size: once; V: TRBV27; length: 13; D: NA; DNA: TGTGCCAGCAGTTTCGGGGAGCCCTACGAGCAGTACTTC; CDR3: CASSFGEPYEQYF
J: TRBJ1-3; size: NA; V: TRBV12-5; length: 15; D: TRBD1; DNA: TGTGCTAGTGGTTTGACCCGGACAGGGGGAAACACCATATATTTT; CDR3: CASGLTRTGGNTIYF
J: TRBJ2-3; size: NA; V: TRBV4-1; length: 17; D: TRBD1; DNA: TGCGCCAGCAGCCAGGCACAGGGGCTGTGGCGGGCAGATACGCAGTATTTT; CDR3: CASSQAQGLWRADTQYF
J: TRBJ1-1; size: NA; V: TRBV6-5; length: 14; D: NA; DNA: TGTGCCAGCAGTTTCCGACTTCCGAACACTGAAGCTTTCTTT; CDR3: CASSFRLPNTEAFF
J: TRBJ1-2; size: NA; V: TRBV7-2; length: 14; D: TRBD1; DNA: TGTGCCAGCAGCCCCCCTGACAGGGGACAAGGCTACACCTTC; CDR3: CASSPPDRGQGYTF
J: TRBJ1-6; size: NA; V: TRBV7-9; length: 14; D: NA; DNA: TGTGCCAGCAGCTCCCGGACAGAAAGCTCACCCCTCCACTTT; CDR3: CASSSRTESSPLHF
J: TRBJ2-2; size: NA; V: TRBV9; length: 15; D: TRBD2; DNA: TGTGCCAGCGGCCCTCAGCGGGGATACACCGGGGAGCTGTTTTTT; CDR3: CASGPQRGYTGELFF
J: TRBJ2-2; size: NA; V: TRBV9; length: 14; D: NA; DNA: TGTGCCAGCAGCGTAGGCGGAAACACCGGGGAGCTGTTTTTT; CDR3: CASSVGGNTGELFF
J: TRBJ2-7; size: NA; V: TRBV11-2; length: 14; D: TRBD1; DNA: TGTGCCAGCAGCCGCGGGACAGGGGGCTACGAGCAGTACTTC; CDR3: CASSRGTGGYEQYF
J: TRBJ2-1; size: once; V: TRBV28; length: 14; D: TRBD2; DNA: TGTGCCAGCAGTCCCCCCGGGACTATCCCCGAGCAGTTCTTC; CDR3: CASSPPGTIPEQFF
J: TRBJ2-3; size: NA; V: TRBV9; length: 14; D: NA; DNA: TGTGCCAGCAGCGTAGTTGGGGCCCAGGATACGCAGTATTTT; CDR3: CASSVVGAQDTQYF
J: TRBJ1-3; size: NA; V: TRBV23-1; length: 16; D: NA; DNA: TGCGCCAGCAGCCCCCACGGGGAGGACCCTGGAAACACCATATATTTT; CDR3: CASSPHGEDPGNTIYF
J: TRBJ2-3; size: NA; V: TRBV24-1; length: 15; D: TRBD2; DNA: TGTGCCACCAGTGCCGAACTAGCGACGGCAGATACGCAGTATTTT; CDR3: CATSAELATADTQYF
J: TRBJ1-6; size: few; V: TRBV7-9; length: 15; D: TRBD1; DNA: TGTGCCAGCAGCTACAGGGGGGCCTATAATTCACCCCTCCACTTT; CDR3: CASSYRGAYNSPLHF
J: TRBJ1-1; size: once; V: TRBV9; length: 13; D: NA; DNA: TGTGCCAGCAGCGTAGGGCAGGGCCCTGAAGCTTTCTTT; CDR3: CASSVGQGPEAFF
J: TRBJ2-3; size: NA; V: TRBV12-3/TRBV12-4; length: 11; D: NA; DNA: TGTGCCAGCAGTCTCTCAGGTACGCAGTATTTT; CDR3: CASSLSGTQYF
J: TRBJ1-2; size: once; V: TRBV28; length: 14; D: NA; DNA: TGTGCCAGCACCTTACAGGGTGGGGACTATGGCTACACCTTC; CDR3: CASTLQGGDYGYTF
J: TRBJ2-7; size: NA; V: TRBV7-2; length: 16; D: TRBD2; DNA: TGTGCCAGCAGCTTGGGACTAGCGGGGAGAGCCTACGAGCAGTACTTC; CDR3: CASSLGLAGRAYEQYF
J: TRBJ1-2; size: NA; V: TRBV14; length: 13; D: NA; DNA: TGTGCCAGCAGCCGGGGCGGATCCCATGGCTACACCTTC; CDR3: CASSRGGSHGYTF
J: TRBJ1-2; size: NA; V: TRBV7-2; length: 15; D: NA; DNA: TGTGCCAGCAGCCTCCCCCCGGGGGGGGGTGGTGGCTACACCTTC; CDR3: CASSLPPGGGGGYTF
J: TRBJ1-2; size: NA; V: TRBV11-2; length: 15; D: TRBD1; DNA: TGTGCCAGCAGCTTCATACAGGGGTCAGACTATGGCTACACCTTC; CDR3: CASSFIQGSDYGYTF
J: TRBJ2-1; size: NA; V: TRBV5-1; length: 14; D: TRBD1; DNA: TGCGCCAGCAGCACAGGGACAGCGTACAATGAGCAGTTCTTC; CDR3: CASSTGTAYNEQFF
J: TRBJ2-7; size: NA; V: TRBV18; length: 13; D: NA; DNA: TGTGCCAGCTCACCCCAGGGTACCTACGAGCAGTACTTC; CDR3: CASSPQGTYEQYF
J: TRBJ1-1; size: NA; V: TRBV28; length: 14; D: NA; DNA: TGTGCCAGCAGTTTCGATGAGGTGAACACTGAAGCTTTCTTT; CDR3: CASSFDEVNTEAFF
J: TRBJ2-3; size: NA; V: TRBV29-1; length: 12; D: NA; DNA: TGCAGCGCTGAGCGGGGCACAGATACGCAGTATTTT; CDR3: CSAERGTDTQYF
J: TRBJ1-1; size: NA; V: TRBV6-5; length: 13; D: NA; DNA: TGTGCCAGCGGCCGGGACAAGAACACTGAAGCTTTCTTT; CDR3: CASGRDKNTEAFF
J: TRBJ1-5; size: NA; V: TRBV29-1; length: 14; D: NA; DNA: TGCAGCGTCGAAGACGGGTTCGGGGGGCAGCCCCAGCATTTT; CDR3: CSVEDGFGGQPQHF
J: TRBJ2-7; size: NA; V: TRBV19; length: 15; D: TRBD2; DNA: TGTGCCAGTAGTATATCGGCTAGCGGGAACTACGAGCAGTACTTC; CDR3: CASSISASGNYEQYF
J: TRBJ2-2; size: NA; V: TRBV5-4; length: 14; D: NA; DNA: TGTGCCAGCAGCTTGGCCAGGGGAACCGGGGAGCTGTTTTTT; CDR3: CASSLARGTGELFF
J: TRBJ2-1; size: NA; V: TRBV24-1; length: 15; D: TRBD1; DNA: TGTGCCACCAGTGGCGTGGACAGGGGAGACAATGAGCAGTTCTTC; CDR3: CATSGVDRGDNEQFF
J: TRBJ2-7; size: NA; V: TRBV19; length: 13; D: TRBD1; DNA: TGTGCCAGTAGTGGACAGGGTTCCTACGAGCAGTACTTC; CDR3: CASSGQGSYEQYF
J: TRBJ1-2; size: NA; V: TRBV6-6; length: 15; D: NA; DNA: TGTGCCAGCAGTAACAGACCTCAGGGAATGGATGGCTACACCTTC; CDR3: CASSNRPQGMDGYTF
J: TRBJ2-7; size: NA; V: TRBV7-7; length: 13; D: NA; DNA: TGTGCCAGCAGCGTCACTAGTGACTACGAGCAGTACTTC; CDR3: CASSVTSDYEQYF
J: TRBJ2-3; size: NA; V: TRBV5-8; length: 16; D: TRBD1; DNA: TGTGCCAGCAGCTTGTGGCAGGGGGAAGGCACAGATACGCAGTATTTT; CDR3: CASSLWQGEGTDTQYF
J: TRBJ2-5; size: NA; V: TRBV5-6; length: 14; D: TRBD1; DNA: TGTGCCAGCAGCCAACTAACAGGGGGAGAGACCCAGTACTTC; CDR3: CASSQLTGGETQYF
J: TRBJ2-3; size: NA; V: TRBV3-1/TRBV3-2; length: 14; D: NA; DNA: TGTGCCAGCAGCCAAGATAGGGGGATAGATACGCAGTATTTT; CDR3: CASSQDRGIDTQYF
J: TRBJ1-2; size: NA; V: TRBV7-9; length: 14; D: NA; DNA: TGTGCCAGCAGCTCCTCGGGGGGTTTCTCTGGCTACACCTTC; CDR3: CASSSSGGFSGYTF
J: TRBJ2-5; size: NA; V: TRBV6-1; length: 15; D: TRBD2; DNA: TGTGCCAGCAGATCCCCAGACCCGGGGGGGGAGACCCAGTACTTC; CDR3: CASRSPDPGGETQYF